This entry features one TCR beta chain sequence. This clonotype was detected many times. Its target antigen remains unknown. Within one base of it there is no much larger clone, and no base qualities were kept. The data derive from a study of CD8 T cells in ankylosing spondylitis (TCRdb year 2017). Looking at the study overall: To find TCR variants linked to disease, the study profiled T cell receptor beta repertoires in ankylosing spondylitis patients and healthy donors. The whole study cohort included over a hundred healthy donors and under 30 ankylosing spondylitis patients. Peripheral blood samples were taken, and synovial fluid was additionally collected from ankylosing spondylitis patients.

What the research found in general, with its limitations: A TCR beta motif of eight highly homologous amino acid variants appeared characteristic of blood from ankylosing spondylitis patients. Significant enrichment of the disease-linked clones was reported in matched synovial fluid samples from ankylosing spondylitis patients. Some TCR beta motif variants had previously been reported in synovial fluid and blood of reactive arthritis patients, which suggested common disease-initiation mechanisms. The disease-linked clones showed a CD8+ phenotype and occurred at relatively low frequencies in peripheral blood.

Sequenced on an Illumina HiSeq 2500. Quantitative 5'-RACE with molecular barcodes was the method used to prepare the TCR beta libraries. On the authors' methods: A new computational method, built on a probabilistic model of VDJ rearrangement, was used to identify disease-linked TCR variants. The public reads were quality trimmed at Q25 with fastp and then assembled into clones with MiXCR by TCRdb, keeping productive beta chains. Each entry is one CDR3 protein sequence, shown with its most common DNA and genes. TCRdb, rather than the study authors, made the V and J calls. The sample includes hundreds of thousands of distinct CDR3 sequences, with roughly 18% observed a single time. The top ten hold 1% of the sample. The CDR3 spans 12 residues, from the cysteine through the phenylalanine. Left in the record is the CDR3 DNA by itself, 36 bases read in frame from the first base. V is shortened by 6 bases, J by 2 bases, and the region joining them spans 5 bases.

The sequence links TRBV12-3 or TRBV12-4 to TRBJ1-3, with the D gene too uncertain to name. The sequencing sample was made of blood, either unsorted or a sorted T cell fraction (not recorded which). The TCR comes from a male donor with ankylosing spondylitis. The nucleotides read TGTGCCAGCAGGGAACCTGGAAACACCATATATTTT. Translated, this gives CASREPGNTIYF.